These 14 T cell receptor beta chains share one sample of origin, sequenced in a study of Ad26.COV2.S vaccination and SARS-CoV-2 variants. As for treatment: roughly 18 received Ad26.COV2.S at low or high dose, single or two shots; 5 received placebo; per-sample allocation not given. At day 63 after the first vaccine or placebo injection, samples were drawn. The repertoire was sequenced with immunoSEQ multiplex PCR; TCRdb's copy has only in-frame clones and lacks some. Among 400,000 to 450,000 clones listed, approximately 92% were seen once. Sequenced material: peripheral blood, taken in a trial of Ad26.COV2.S vaccine versus placebo. The receptors shown here come from a person aged 18-65 years who received the Ad26.COV2.S COVID-19 vaccine or a placebo.

This chain joins TRBV30 and TRBJ1-1, with D uncertain. This CDR3 region has 14 residues. CDR1 GTSNPN and CDR2 SVGIG come from the germline V gene (reference sequence). V lost 0 bases and J 3 bases, leaving 11 bases between the germline ends. This CDR3 is CAWSVDIGYTEAFF. As DNA, the CDR3 is TGTGCCTGGAGTGTAGACATTGGCTACACTGAAGCTTTCTTT.

This sequence joins TRBV4-3 and TRBJ2-7; 10 positions match TRBD1. CDR1 LGHNA and CDR2 YSLEER come from the germline V gene. The V and J ends lost 1 base and 6 bases, in that order; junction bases with no gene match: 9. This CDR3 contains 16 residues. CDR3 amino acids: CASSQGPGQGSSEQYF. As DNA, the CDR3 is TGCGCCAGCAGCCAAGGACCGGGACAGGGGTCCAGCGAGCAGTACTTC.

V and J are TRBV11-3 and TRBJ2-1, with 11 bases fitting TRBD2. Per germline, CDR1 SGHNT and CDR2 YENEEA. The length of the CDR3 is 15 residues. V gave up 4 bases and J gave up 6 bases; unmatched junction bases: 5. CDR3 bases: TGTGCCAGCAGCTCAACTAGCGGGAGTTTCAATGAGCAGTTCTTC. It translates to CASSSTSGSFNEQFF.

This clone has a single count. The genes are TRBV19 and TRBJ1-2; tentatively, D is TRBD1 (5 bases). The CDR3 covers 14 residues. Germline V gene sequence: CDR1 LNHDA, CDR2 SQIVND (reference sequence). Trimming cost V 6 bases and J 4 bases, with 15 bases left between them. The CDR3 loop is CASSPRAGLYGYTF. CDR3 coding DNA: TGTGCCAGTAGCCCAAGGGCAGGGCTCTATGGCTACACCTTC.

This clone was seen only a few times. This chain uses TRBV10-3 with TRBJ1-5, with D unresolved. Germline CDR1 is ENHRY and CDR2 is SYGVKD. The V end lost 11 bases, the J end lost 0 bases, and 14 bases lay between the germline ends. CDR3 length equals 14 residues. Here the CDR3 reads CASQDDTSNQPQHF. The DNA of the CDR3 is TGTGCCTCTCAGGATGACACTAGCAATCAGCCCCAGCATTTT.

V and J are TRBV24-1 and TRBJ2-2; the D is unclear. CDR1 KGHDR and CDR2 SFDVKD come from the germline V gene. The CDR3 length is 13 residues. Trimming pared 11 bases from V and 0 bases from J, leaving 9 bases between. The CDR3 sequence is CAIQRPNTGELFF. The CDR3 nucleotides are TGTGCCATCCAACGCCCGAACACCGGGGAGCTGTTTTTT.

The J gene is TRBJ2-1, the V gene TRBV5-4, with TRBD2 as a possible D gene (6 bases). V lost 5 bases and J 6 bases, leaving 21 bases between the germline ends. Per germline, CDR1 SGHNT and CDR2 YYREEE (reference sequence). CDR3 length: 16 residues. The chain's CDR3 is CASRNPGTSPSNEQFF. The CDR3, as DNA: TGTGCCAGCAGAAATCCCGGGACTTCCCCCTCCAATGAGCAGTTCTTC. The whole variable domain, remainder taken from reference TRBV5-4 and TRBJ2-1, is ETGVTQSPTHLIKTRGQQVTLRCSSQSGHNTVSWYQQALGQGPQFIFQYYREEENGRGNFPPRFSGLQFPNYSSELNVNALELDDSALYLCASRNPGTSPSNEQFFGPGTRLTVL.

This sequence joins TRBV7-2 and TRBJ2-7; D call uncertain. The CDR3 runs to 16 residues. The germline V gene encodes CDR1 SGHTA and CDR2 FQGNSA. The V end was cut by 2 bases, the J end by 0 bases, with 14 bases between. The CDR3 DNA reads TGTGCCAGCAGCTTAAGGGCCAGCCCGAGCTCCTACGAGCAGTACTTC. Its translation: CASSLRASPSSYEQYF.

The chain employs TRBV6-5 and TRBJ2-1; 7 nucleotides agree with TRBD2. The length of the CDR3 is 14 residues. Trimming at V came to 7 bases and at J to 7 bases, leaving 10 bases not matched to a gene. Looked up from germline, CDR1 is MNHEY and CDR2 is SVGAGI. The CDR3 nucleotides are TGTGCCAGCAAAGGACTAGTGCTGGAGAATGAGCAGTTCTTC. Its protein is CASKGLVLENEQFF.

J is TRBJ2-1 and V is TRBV25-1; D ambiguous. This CDR3 is 13 amino acids long. CDR1 is MGHDK and CDR2 is SYGVNS in the germline V gene. The V end lost 1 base, the J end lost 7 bases, and 8 bases lay between the germline ends. CDR3 in DNA: TGTGCCAGCAGTGAATCTTATCGTAATGAGCAGTTCTTC. Its translation is CASSESYRNEQFF.

The V gene is TRBV7-8, the J gene TRBJ2-3; 8 bases match TRBD2. V shed 4 bases, J shed 0 bases, and the junction held 3 bases outside the gene matches. CDR1 and CDR2 (germline): SGHVS, FQNEAQ. This CDR3 has 15 residues. The CDR3 reads CASSSLAGSTDTQYF. CDR3 coding DNA: TGTGCCAGCAGCTCTTTAGCGGGGAGCACAGATACGCAGTATTTT.

In its sample, this clone was seen a few times. V is TRBV4-1 and J is TRBJ2-5, with D possibly being TRBD2 (5 bases). Deletions cut 0 bases from V and 2 bases from J, with 7 bases between. Per the germline V gene, CDR1 is MGHRA and CDR2 is YSYEKL. This CDR3 region has 14 residues. The CDR3 spells CASSQDGVQETQYF. The CDR3 coding sequence is TGCGCCAGCAGCCAAGACGGGGTACAAGAGACCCAGTACTTC.

This chain joins TRBV4-1 and TRBJ2-1, with TRBD2 matching 11 bases. Trimming cost V 2 bases and J 3 bases; bases outside gene matches: 3. Germline CDR1 MGHRA, CDR2 YSYEKL. The CDR3 has 16 residues. CDR3 DNA: TGCGCCAGCAGCCAAATAGCGGGAGGGCTCTACAATGAGCAGTTCTTC. Translated: CASSQIAGGLYNEQFF.

Details on this clone: The limits of the CDR3 on the DNA are not certain, so only TCRdb's listed CDR3 is given. The genes are TRBV7-2 and TRBJ1-2. Germline V gene lookup returns CDR1 SGHTA and CDR2 FQGNSA. The CDR3 is 13 residues long, counting both termini. This chain's CDR3 is CASSLFWRDGYTF.